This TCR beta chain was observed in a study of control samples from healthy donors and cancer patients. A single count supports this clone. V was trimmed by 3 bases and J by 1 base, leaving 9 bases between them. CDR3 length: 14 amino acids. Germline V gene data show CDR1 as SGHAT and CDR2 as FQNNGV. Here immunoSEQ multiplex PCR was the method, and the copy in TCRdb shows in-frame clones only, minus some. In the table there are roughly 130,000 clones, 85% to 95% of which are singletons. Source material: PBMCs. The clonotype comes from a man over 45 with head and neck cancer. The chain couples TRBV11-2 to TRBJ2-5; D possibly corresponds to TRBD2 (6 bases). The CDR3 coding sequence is TGTGCCAGCAGCTTGGGACTTTTCCAAGAGACCCAGTACTTC. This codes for CASSLGLFQETQYF.